One sample yielded the 17 T cell receptor beta chains listed below, sequenced in a study of blood T cell repertoires in COVID-19. Sequenced by immunoSEQ multiplex PCR; TCRdb stores in-frame clones only, minus some. The table records under 250,000 clones, approximately 78% of them present only once. The sequencing sample was made of peripheral blood. The receptors here all came from a woman in her thirties or forties with acute or convalescent COVID-19.

The chain recombines TRBV18 with TRBJ1-2, with 8 bases identical to TRBD1. The CDR3 contains 15 residues. Per the germline V gene, CDR1 is KGHSH and CDR2 is LQKENI. Unmatched junction bases numbered 8, after V lost 3 bases and J lost 5 bases. The CDR3 region is CASSPGAGGEYGYTF. In DNA form, the CDR3 reads TGTGCCAGCTCACCTGGGGCAGGGGGCGAGTATGGCTACACCTTC.

This sequence joins TRBV5-4 and TRBJ2-1; D might be TRBD1 (6 bases). The CDR3 has 14 amino acids. The germline gives CDR1 SGHNT, CDR2 YYREEE (reference sequence). The V gene lost 1 base and the J gene lost 6 bases, with 11 bases spanning the gap. CDR3 loop: CASSLQGRGNEQFF. The CDR3 nucleotides are TGTGCCAGCAGCTTGCAGGGGCGCGGCAATGAGCAGTTCTTC.

The chain carries TRBV5-1 and TRBJ2-1; 10 bases agree with TRBD2. The germline gives CDR1 SGHRS, CDR2 YFSETQ. There are 15 residues in the CDR3. The V segment lost 3 bases and the J segment 7 bases; nucleotides outside the gene matches: 7. CDR3 sequence: CASSSTSGNGNEQFF. The CDR3 DNA reads TGCGCCAGCAGCTCAACTAGCGGGAATGGAAATGAGCAGTTCTTC.

The gene calls are TRBV5-1 and TRBJ2-7; D is possibly TRBD2 (6 bases). CDR1 is SGHRS, CDR2 YFSETQ, per germline. V was clipped by 0 bases and J by 3 bases, with 10 bases between them. The CDR3 length is 14 residues. CDR3 residues: CASSLAWGGYEQYF. The CDR3 coding sequence is TGCGCCAGCAGCTTGGCCTGGGGAGGCTACGAGCAGTACTTC. The entire variable domain, with the rest obtained from reference TRBV5-1 and TRBJ2-7, is as follows: KAGVTQTPRYLIKTRGQQVTLSCSPISGHRSVSWYQQTPGQGLQFLFEYFSETQRNKGNFPGRFSGRQFSNSRSEMNVSTLELGDSALYLCASSLAWGGYEQYFGPGTRLTVT.

This chain links TRBV18 with TRBJ2-3; 13 bases fit TRBD2. CDR1 and CDR2 (germline): KGHSH, LQKENI. The trim removed 2 bases at V and 0 bases at J, leaving 2 bases unmatched. The CDR3 runs 17 residues. The CDR3 spells CASSPRLAGGSTDTQYF. For the CDR3, the DNA is TGTGCCAGCTCACCAAGACTAGCGGGGGGTAGCACAGATACGCAGTATTTT.

The chain uses TRBV12-5 and TRBJ1-4, with no clear D. The CDR3 loop spans 17 amino acids. The ends were cut back, 3 bases at V and 1 base at J, with 15 bases in the middle. CDR1 is LGHNT, CDR2 FRNRAP, per germline. CDR3 loop: CASGLLFRSRTNEKLFF. For the CDR3, the DNA is TGTGCTAGTGGTTTACTATTTAGGTCCAGAACTAATGAAAAACTGTTTTTT. Supplemented by reference TRBV12-5 and TRBJ1-4, the full variable domain reads DARVTQTPRHKVTEMGQEVTMRCQPILGHNTVFWYRQTMMQGLELLAYFRNRAPLDDSGMPKDRFSAEMPDATLATLKIQPSEPRDSAVYFCASGLLFRSRTNEKLFFGSGTQLSVL.

The gene calls are TRBV10-3 and TRBJ1-2, with 8 bases fitting TRBD1. The ends lost 11 bases at V and 2 bases at J; junction bases unmatched: 7. Germline V gene data show CDR1 as ENHRY and CDR2 as SYGVKD. The CDR3 has 13 amino acids. For the CDR3, the DNA is TGTGCCTCGAGGACAGGGAACAACTATGGCTACACCTTC. Translated, it gives CASRTGNNYGYTF.

The V call is TRBV11-2, the J call TRBJ2-5; 7 nucleotides align to TRBD1. V dropped 4 bases and J dropped 2; count of bases not matched to a gene: 4. The CDR3 spans 14 residues. In germline, CDR1 is SGHAT, CDR2 FQNNGV. CDR3 amino acids: CASSSGQKQETQYF. The CDR3 nucleotides read TGTGCCAGCAGCTCGGGACAGAAACAAGAGACCCAGTACTTC.

The chain employs TRBV20-1 and TRBJ2-7; TRBD2 agrees at 11 bases. Germline V lookup: CDR1 DFQATT, CDR2 SNEGSKA (reference sequence). This CDR3 region has 16 residues. V trimming: 5 bases; J trimming: 2 bases; junction bases outside the gene matches: 11. CDR3 in DNA: TGCAGTGCTGGTGGGGTAACTAGCGGGAGTACCTACGAGCAGTACTTC. As protein: CSAGGVTSGSTYEQYF.

V and J are TRBV5-1 and TRBJ1-5; D is possibly TRBD1 (6 bases). Trimming cost V 4 bases and J 0 bases, with 11 bases left between them. This CDR3 comprises 15 residues. CDR1 and CDR2 from the germline V gene are SGHRS and YFSETQ. The CDR3 sequence: CASSPGTSSNQPQHF. CDR3 bases: TGCGCCAGCAGCCCAGGGACATCTAGCAATCAGCCCCAGCATTTT.

This clone was recorded only once. The chain has TRBV1 and TRBJ1-5; whether TRBD1, the table's D call, matches the DNA was not checked. TRBV1 is tagged as a pseudogene. The CDR3 runs to 21 residues. The CDR3, as DNA: TGCACCAGCAGCCAAGTAATCCCGGCTGGGCAGGGGGCGAGGGGCAATCAGCCCCAGCATTTT. Its translation: CTSSQVIPAGQGARGNQPQHF.

The chain combines TRBV23-1 with TRBJ2-7; possible D gene TRBD2, 5 bases. TRBV23-1 is an ORF, and what it does is uncertain. Trimming took 6 bases from V and 4 from J, leaving 13 bases between them. The CDR3 loop spans 13 amino acids. CDR3 nucleotides: TGCGCCAGCAGGCGAGGGCCTTGTTACGAGCAGTACTTC. Amino acids: CASRRGPCYEQYF.

The chain joins TRBV9 to TRBJ2-2; D gene ambiguous. The ends were cut back, 0 bases at V and 1 base at J, with 16 bases in the middle. CDR3 size: 18 residues. CDR1 is SGDLS and CDR2 is YYNGEE in the germline V gene. CDR3: CASSVAPTSRMNTGELFF. DNA for the CDR3: TGTGCCAGCAGCGTAGCCCCCACGTCGCGAATGAACACCGGGGAGCTGTTTTTT.

This clone was seen ten or more times. Additional DNA sequences in this sample encode the identical CDR3. The V call is TRBV7-2, the J call TRBJ2-7; D is unclear. Looked up from germline, CDR1 is SGHTA and CDR2 is FQGNSA. This CDR3 is 15 amino acids long. V lost 2 bases, J lost 7 bases, and 18 bases lay in between. CDR3 loop: CASSLRRGPKVEQYF. In nucleotides, the CDR3 is TGTGCCAGCAGCTTAAGGAGAGGCCCAAAAGTAGAGCAGTACTTC.

The chain recombines TRBV18 with TRBJ2-2, with 8 nucleotides matching TRBD1. With 3 bases clipped from V and 6 bases from J, the junction kept 9 bases outside the gene matches. This CDR3 is 16 amino acids long. Germline CDR1 reads KGHSH; CDR2 reads LQKENI. This CDR3 reads CASSPEMDRAAGELFF. The CDR3 bases are TGTGCCAGCTCACCCGAAATGGACAGGGCGGCCGGGGAGCTGTTTTTT.

This clone was seen a handful of times. V is TRBV14 and J is TRBJ2-3; a possible D gene is TRBD2 (5 bases). CDR3 length equals 13 residues. Between the trimmed V and J ends, which lost 4 bases and 4 bases, there was a span of 9 bases. The germline V gene has CDR1 SGHDN and CDR2 FVKESK. Here the CDR3 reads CASSPLGADTQYF. The CDR3 nucleotides are TGTGCCAGCAGCCCCCTCGGGGCAGATACGCAGTATTTT.

The rearrangement uses TRBV5-1 and TRBJ2-3; a possible D gene is TRBD1 (7 bases). Germline values: CDR1 SGHRS, CDR2 YFSETQ. This CDR3 is 15 amino acids long. Trimming took off 4 bases at V and 6 bases at J, with 18 bases between the two ends. The CDR3 DNA sequence: TGCGCCAGCAGCCCGGGGACAGCGGGTGGTGATACGCAGTATTTT. This gives the protein CASSPGTAGGDTQYF.